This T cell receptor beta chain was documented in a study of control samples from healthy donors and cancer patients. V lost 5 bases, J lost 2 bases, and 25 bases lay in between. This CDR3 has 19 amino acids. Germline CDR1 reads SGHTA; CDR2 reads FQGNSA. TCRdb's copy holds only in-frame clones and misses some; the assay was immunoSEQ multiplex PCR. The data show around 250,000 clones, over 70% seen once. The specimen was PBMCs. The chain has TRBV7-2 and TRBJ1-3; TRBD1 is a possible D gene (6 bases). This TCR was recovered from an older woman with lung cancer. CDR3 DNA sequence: TGTGCCAGCAGCAAAGGGGTATCCGGGACATATGAAACTGGAAACACCATATATTTT. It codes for CASSKGVSGTYETGNTIYF.